The 17 T cell receptor beta chains below all came from one sample that was sequenced in a study of a mutant IDH1 vaccine in newly diagnosed glioma. Antigens of these TCRs are unknown. TCRdb's table, derived via immunoSEQ multiplex PCR, lists solely in-frame clones and lacks some. The table shows about 94,000 clones, with approximately 89% occurring only once. Time point denoted: week 47, end of study. All doses held 300 ug of mutant IDH1 20-mer peptide, with topical imiquimod. Sequenced material: PBMCs, taken from a glioma patient whose treatment included an IDH1 peptide vaccine. Receptors were obtained from a woman between 50 and 59 years old with glioma.

The V and J genes are TRBV5-1 and TRBJ2-1; 10 nucleotides line up with TRBD2. The CDR3 extends over 15 amino acids. V lost 0 bases, J lost 4 bases, and 1 base stayed unmatched. Germline V gene sequence: CDR1 SGHRS, CDR2 YFSETQ. The CDR3 region is CASSLASGGYNEQFF. In nucleotides, the CDR3 is TGCGCCAGCAGCTTGGCTAGCGGGGGTTACAATGAGCAGTTCTTC.

J is TRBJ2-1 and V is TRBV2; possible D gene TRBD2, 6 bases. CDR3 length: 12 residues. The V and J ends lost 6 bases and 10 bases respectively, with 13 bases between them. In germline, CDR1 is SNHLY, CDR2 FYNNEI. CDR3 coding DNA: TGTGCCAGCAGGGTGACTAGTGGCGAGCAGTTCTTC. The encoded protein is CASRVTSGEQFF.

The genes are TRBV4-1 and TRBJ1-1; D is undetermined. Trimming shortened V by 0 bases and J by 0 bases, and 8 bases separated the two germline ends. CDR3 length equals 15 residues. Germline V gene sequence: CDR1 MGHRA, CDR2 YSYEKL. The CDR3 here is CASSQDMDVNTEAFF. DNA of the CDR3: TGCGCCAGCAGCCAAGATATGGATGTGAACACTGAAGCTTTCTTT.

The V and J genes are TRBV28 and TRBJ1-5; D not certain. The germline gives CDR1 MDHEN, CDR2 SYDVKM. The CDR3 covers 15 residues. The V gene lost 3 bases and the J gene lost 5 bases, with 14 bases spanning the gap. The CDR3 loop reads CASSFLFPGDQPQHF. The CDR3, as DNA: TGTGCCAGCAGTTTCCTCTTCCCCGGGGATCAGCCCCAGCATTTT.

The CDR3 loop reads CASSQWTAAPWVSYEQYF. CDR3 sequence (DNA): TGCGCCAGCAGCCAATGGACGGCAGCCCCATGGGTCTCTTACGAGCAGTACTTC. The chain links TRBV5-1 to TRBJ2-7; D is uncertain. V was clipped by 4 bases and J by 4 bases, with 27 bases between them. The CDR3 totals 18 residues. CDR1 is SGHRS and CDR2 is YFSETQ in the germline V gene.

This clone was observed a handful of times. The rearrangement uses TRBV5-4 and TRBJ1-2, with 7 nucleotides matching TRBD1. The V and J ends lost 5 bases and 4 bases, in that order; junction bases with no gene match: 11. Germline assignment: CDR1 SGHNT and CDR2 YYREEE (reference sequence). CDR3 length: 15 residues. The CDR3 bases are TGTGCCAGCAGTCCCCGCGACAGGGATGCCTATGGCTACACCTTC. Translating it yields CASSPRDRDAYGYTF. Full variable domain (remainder filled in from reference TRBV5-4 and TRBJ1-2): ETGVTQSPTHLIKTRGQQVTLRCSSQSGHNTVSWYQQALGQGPQFIFQYYREEENGRGNFPPRFSGLQFPNYSSELNVNALELDDSALYLCASSPRDRDAYGYTFGSGTRLTVV.

The chain joins TRBV29-1 to TRBJ1-2; no definite D call. The CDR3 spans 15 residues. Germline V gene data show CDR1 as SQVTM and CDR2 as ANQGSEA. V was trimmed by 4 bases and J by 0 bases, leaving 15 bases between them. Written as DNA, the CDR3 is TGCAGCGTTGTCTCCCACACAGCCTCTAACTATGGCTACACCTTC. Protein sequence: CSVVSHTASNYGYTF.

The gene calls are TRBV2 and TRBJ2-7; D is unresolved. CDR1 SNHLY and CDR2 FYNNEI come from the germline V gene. There are 16 residues in the CDR3. V lost 1 base, J lost 2 bases, and 15 bases lay in between. For the CDR3, the DNA is TGTGCCAGCAGTGAAGGGGTAGGGCCCGGACCCTACGAGCAGTACTTC. Its protein is CASSEGVGPGPYEQYF.

The J gene is TRBJ1-2, the V gene TRBV27, with D hard to call. Between the trimmed V and J ends, which lost 5 bases and 0 bases, there was a span of 13 bases. The germline V gene encodes CDR1 MNHEY and CDR2 SMNVEV (reference sequence). The length of the CDR3 is 15 residues. The CDR3 sequence: CASSVVGKSNYGYTF. The DNA of the CDR3 is TGTGCCAGCAGTGTCGTGGGAAAATCTAACTATGGCTACACCTTC.

The chain carries TRBV27 and TRBJ2-2; D tentatively fits TRBD1 or TRBD2 (5 bases each). CDR3 length equals 16 residues. The V end was cut by 3 bases, the J end by 5 bases, with 16 bases between. The germline gives CDR1 MNHEY, CDR2 SMNVEV (reference sequence). This CDR3 reads CASSFATRDATGELFF. CDR3 DNA: TGTGCCAGCAGTTTCGCGACTCGGGACGCGACCGGGGAGCTGTTTTTT.

V is TRBV4-2 and J is TRBJ1-1, with a tentative D call TRBD1 (5 bases). The CDR3 has 14 amino acids. V was trimmed by 0 bases and J by 12 bases, leaving 17 bases between them. From germline, CDR1 is LGHNA and CDR2 YNFKEQ. The CDR3 DNA sequence: TGTGCCAGCAGCCAAGATAGCGGCGGGGGAGATCCTTTCTTT. This translates into CASSQDSGGGDPFF.

The chain links TRBV27 to TRBJ1-5; tentative D call: TRBD1 (6 bases). Germline CDR1 and CDR2: MNHEY and SMNVEV (reference sequence). The CDR3 totals 16 residues. V dropped 9 bases and J dropped 4 bases, with 22 bases sitting between them. In DNA form, the CDR3 reads TGTGCCAGTCAGAGGAACCGGGACATAGGGAATCAGCCCCAGCATTTT. Translation gives CASQRNRDIGNQPQHF.

The rearrangement uses TRBV9 and TRBJ2-1; D is unresolved. Germline values: CDR1 SGDLS, CDR2 YYNGEE. The CDR3 covers 14 residues. Trimming took 0 bases from V and 5 from J, leaving 9 bases between them. CDR3 coding DNA: TGTGCCAGCAGCGTAGAGTGGGCCCACAATGAGCAGTTCTTC. Translation gives CASSVEWAHNEQFF.

The rearrangement joins TRBV29-1 to TRBJ2-7; D possibly matches TRBD1 or TRBD2 (5 bases each). Trimming left V 3 bases short and J 0 bases short, with 12 bases between. Germline lookup yields CDR1 SQVTM and CDR2 ANQGSEA. CDR3 size: 14 residues. The CDR3 is CSVEAPGSSYEQYF. CDR3 nucleotide sequence: TGCAGCGTTGAGGCGCCAGGGAGCTCCTACGAGCAGTACTTC.

The chain recombines TRBV6-5 with TRBJ1-1; a weak D match, TRBD1 (6 bases). This CDR3 has 15 residues. Germline loops: CDR1 MNHEY, CDR2 SVGAGI. The ends were cut back, 5 bases at V and 8 bases at J, with 21 bases in the middle. CDR3 nucleotides: TGTGCCAGCAGTCCAGACCCAACAGGGAAGGTGGAAGCTTTCTTT. Protein product: CASSPDPTGKVEAFF.

V is TRBV6-5 and J is TRBJ1-1, with D uncertain. Germline-derived CDR1 and CDR2 are MNHEY and SVGAGI. The CDR3 totals 15 residues. Between the trimmed V and J ends, which lost 0 bases and 0 bases, there was a span of 8 bases. The CDR3 spells CASSYSNGMNTEAFF. CDR3 sequence (DNA): TGTGCCAGCAGTTACTCGAACGGCATGAACACTGAAGCTTTCTTT.

CDR3 sequence reads: CASSPPGGRETQYF. The CDR3 DNA reads as TGTGCCAGCAGCCCGCCAGGTGGTAGAGAGACCCAGTACTTC. The rearrangement joins TRBV28 to TRBJ2-5; no clear D gene. The germline gives CDR1 MDHEN, CDR2 SYDVKM. The CDR3 spans 14 residues. Trimming left V 6 bases short and J 4 bases short, with 15 bases between.